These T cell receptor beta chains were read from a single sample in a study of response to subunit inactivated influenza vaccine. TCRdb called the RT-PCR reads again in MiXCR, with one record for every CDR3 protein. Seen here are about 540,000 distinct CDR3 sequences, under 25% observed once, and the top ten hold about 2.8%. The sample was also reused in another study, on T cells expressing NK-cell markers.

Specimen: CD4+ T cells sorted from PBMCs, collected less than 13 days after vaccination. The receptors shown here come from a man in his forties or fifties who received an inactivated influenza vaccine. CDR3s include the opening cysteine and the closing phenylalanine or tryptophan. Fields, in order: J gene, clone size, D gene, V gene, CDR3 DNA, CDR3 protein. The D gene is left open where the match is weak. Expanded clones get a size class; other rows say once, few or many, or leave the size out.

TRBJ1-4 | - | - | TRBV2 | TGTGCCAGCACGAGGGGACGAGAAAAACTGTTTTTT | CASTRGREKLFF
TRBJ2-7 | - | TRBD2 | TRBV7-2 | TGTGCCAGCAGCTTGGGACTAGCGGGAGTAGGTGAGCAGTACTTC | CASSLGLAGVGEQYF
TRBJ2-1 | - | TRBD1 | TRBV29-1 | TGCAGCGTTGACCGGGACAGGGTATACAATGAGCAGTTCTTC | CSVDRDRVYNEQFF
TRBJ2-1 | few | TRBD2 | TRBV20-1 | TGCAGTGCTCCGGGACTAGCGGGAGGGCCCTCCTACAATGAGCAGTTCTTC | CSAPGLAGGPSYNEQFF
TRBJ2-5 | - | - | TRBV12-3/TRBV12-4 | TGTGCCAGCAGCCCCAACCTTCGGGAGACCCAGTACTTC | CASSPNLRETQYF
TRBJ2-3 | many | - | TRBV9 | TGTGCCAGCAGCGTAGCTAGCGCCACAGATACGCAGTATTTT | CASSVASATDTQYF
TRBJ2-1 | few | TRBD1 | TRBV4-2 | TGTGCCAGCAGCCGCCAACAGGGGGCGCGGGAGCAGTTCTTC | CASSRQQGAREQFF
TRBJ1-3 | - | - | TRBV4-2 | TGTGCCAGCAGCCAAGATGGTTCGCGATACTCTGGAAACACCATATATTTT | CASSQDGSRYSGNTIYF
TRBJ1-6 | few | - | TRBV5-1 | TGCGCCAGCAGCTTGGCGGGGAACACTAATTCACCCCTCCACTTT | CASSLAGNTNSPLHF
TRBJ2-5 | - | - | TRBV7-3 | TGTGCCAGCAGCTCTTCTATACTTGAGACCCAGTACTTC | CASSSSILETQYF
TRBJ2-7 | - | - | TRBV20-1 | TGCAGTGCTAGAGATCAGTTCCCAGACTACGAGCAGTACTTC | CSARDQFPDYEQYF
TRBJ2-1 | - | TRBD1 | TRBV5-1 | TGCGCCAGCAGCTTGGAAGTCAGGGGGCAGAATGAGCAGTTCTTC | CASSLEVRGQNEQFF
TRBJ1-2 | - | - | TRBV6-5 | TGTGCCAGCAGTTACAAGGCGGATACCTATGGCTACACCTTC | CASSYKADTYGYTF
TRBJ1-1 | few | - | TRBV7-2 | TGTGCCAGCAGTTTAAGGACTTTGAACACTGAAGCTTTCTTT | CASSLRTLNTEAFF
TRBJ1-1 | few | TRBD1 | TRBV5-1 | TGCGCCAGCAGCATAGGGACAGGGAACACTGAAGCTTTCTTT | CASSIGTGNTEAFF
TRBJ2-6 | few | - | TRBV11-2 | TGTGCCAGCAGCTCTATTCGGGCGGGCTCTGGGGCCAACGTCCTGACTTTC | CASSSIRAGSGANVLTF
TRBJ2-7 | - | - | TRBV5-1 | TGCGCCAGCAGCTTGCTGGGAACGCGGGAGCAGTACTTC | CASSLLGTREQYF
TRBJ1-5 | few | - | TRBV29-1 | TGCAGCGTTGGCTCGGGAAATAGCAATCAGCCCCAGCATTTT | CSVGSGNSNQPQHF
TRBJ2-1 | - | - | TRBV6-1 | TGTGCCAGCAGTCGGTCGAAGGCTTACAATGAGCAGTTCTTC | CASSRSKAYNEQFF
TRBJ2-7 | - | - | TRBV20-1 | TGCAGTGTACCCCAAAAGGGGGCGGGGGGCATTTACGAGCAGTACTTC | CSVPQKGAGGIYEQYF